Presented here are 24 T cell receptor beta chains from one specimen sequenced in a study of T cell repertoires in cytomegalovirus infection. TCRdb called the reads again in MiXCR, with one record for every CDR3 protein. The sample has 400,000 or so distinct CDR3 sequences, under 40% seen once. Sequencing input: PBMCs. Receptor source: a human donor in good health (CMV status not recorded). Some clones in this sample may be carry-over from other donors' samples.

Note on this clonotype: A read error may explain this, as a much larger clone is one base away. The rearrangement uses TRBV6-8 and TRBJ1-1; D is ambiguous. Germline values: CDR1 MNHGY, CDR2 SAAAGT. The V end was cut by 6 bases, the J end by 4 bases, with 9 bases between. CDR3 length: 12 amino acids. In DNA, the CDR3 is TGTGCCAGCAGACAGACCGGCACTGAAGCTTTCTTT. Its translation: CASRQTGTEAFF.

The rearrangement links TRBV6-2 or TRBV6-3 to TRBJ1-4; D is ambiguous. Germline CDR1 and CDR2: MNHEY and SVGEGT. V was trimmed by 4 bases and J by 5 bases, leaving 8 bases between them. The CDR3 runs to 13 residues. The CDR3 region has the DNA TGTGCCAGCAGTTTTTGGATGAATGAAAAACTGTTTTTT. Residues: CASSFWMNEKLFF.

This clonotype came up a few times. The chain links TRBV27 to TRBJ2-1, with a weak D call TRBD2 (6 bases). The CDR3 is 14 amino acids. Germline CDR1 MNHEY, CDR2 SMNVEV (reference sequence). V lost 10 bases, J lost 1 base, and 14 bases lay in between. The CDR3 sequence: CATTWGGSYNEQFF. The DNA for the CDR3 is TGTGCCACCACATGGGGAGGTTCCTACAATGAGCAGTTCTTC.

The CDR3 is CASIKGGPRGVNNEQFF. CDR3 nucleotide sequence: TGTGCCAGCATCAAGGGTGGACCCAGGGGGGTTAACAATGAGCAGTTCTTC. The gene calls are TRBV12-3 or TRBV12-4 and TRBJ2-1, with D possibly being TRBD1 (7 bases). The CDR3 extends over 17 amino acids. Trimming stripped 7 bases from V and 5 bases from J, with 24 bases between.

This clonotype was seen a handful of times. The chain couples TRBV5-4 to TRBJ1-3; no firm D call. The germline V gene has CDR1 SGHNT and CDR2 YYREEE (reference sequence). V was cut by 3 bases and J by 0 bases, with 10 bases left in between. This CDR3 is 15 amino acids long. This chain's CDR3 is CASSSGPNSGNTIYF. CDR3 nucleotides: TGTGCCAGCAGCTCGGGCCCGAACTCTGGAAACACCATATATTTT.

The V call is TRBV9, the J call TRBJ1-5; TRBD1 matches at 9 bases. There are 14 residues in the CDR3. V shed 3 bases, J shed 8 bases, and the junction held 6 bases outside the gene matches. Per the germline V gene, CDR1 is SGDLS and CDR2 is YYNGEE. This CDR3 is CASSATGGGEPQHF. The CDR3 coding sequence is TGTGCCAGCAGCGCAACAGGGGGCGGGGAGCCCCAGCATTTT.

The V and J genes are TRBV4-2 and TRBJ2-5; the D gene is possibly TRBD2 (6 bases). V shed 0 bases and J shed 4 bases, with 15 bases lying between them. The CDR3 runs 16 residues. Germline V lookup: CDR1 LGHNA, CDR2 YNFKEQ. This chain's CDR3 is CASSQDPPRAGETQYF. The DNA of the CDR3 is TGTGCCAGCAGCCAAGATCCCCCCAGAGCGGGAGAGACCCAGTACTTC.

This clonotype has ten or more counts. The chain links TRBV7-2 to TRBJ1-1, with 7 positions matching TRBD1. This CDR3 region has 17 residues. Losses at the gene ends were 3 bases for V and 4 bases for J; bases not matched to a gene: 14. CDR1 is SGHTA and CDR2 is FQGNSA in the germline V gene. In DNA form, the CDR3 reads TGTGCCAGCAGCTTGACATCAGACAGGGTGAGGGGCACTGAAGCTTTCTTT. Translation gives CASSLTSDRVRGTEAFF.

There are many counts of this clonotype. The CDR3 DNA reads TGTGCCAGCAGCTTTGGGACAGGGGTTATCACTGAAGCTTTCTTT. This gives the protein CASSFGTGVITEAFF. This chain connects TRBV11-2 to TRBJ1-1; TRBD1 agrees at 10 bases. After removal of 3 bases from V and 4 bases from J, the junction contained 5 bases not matched to a gene. Germline CDR1 and CDR2: SGHAT and FQNNGV. This CDR3 has 15 amino acids.

The genes are TRBV2 and TRBJ2-1, with TRBD1 matching over 9 bases. CDR1 is SNHLY and CDR2 is FYNNEI in the germline V gene. V trimming: 10 bases; J trimming: 8 bases; junction bases outside the gene matches: 12. The CDR3 runs to 14 residues. In nucleotides, the CDR3 is TGTGCCAAATCCAAGGGGACAGGGATCGATGAGCAGTTCTTC. Protein sequence: CAKSKGTGIDEQFF.

The chain joins TRBV18 to TRBJ1-4, with a weak D call TRBD1 (6 bases). Trimming pared 3 bases from V and 5 bases from J, leaving 13 bases between. Germline assignment: CDR1 KGHSH and CDR2 LQKENI. The CDR3 contains 15 residues. CDR3: CASSPGGTSNEKLFF. As DNA, the CDR3 is TGTGCCAGCTCACCGGGCGGGACAAGCAATGAAAAACTGTTTTTT.

This clonotype has more than one count but fewer than ten. The J gene is TRBJ2-7, the V gene TRBV4-1, with D perhaps matching TRBD2 (5 bases). The V end was cut by 0 bases, the J end by 2 bases, with 11 bases between. Looked up from germline, CDR1 is MGHRA and CDR2 is YSYEKL. The CDR3 length is 15 residues. Here the CDR3 DNA reads TGCGCCAGCAGCCAAGATTCGGACGGGACCTACGAGCAGTACTTC. Translation gives CASSQDSDGTYEQYF.

This clonotype showed up just a few times. The chain carries TRBV20-1 and TRBJ2-1, with D tentatively TRBD2 (5 bases). The CDR3 extends over 17 amino acids. The germline V gene encodes CDR1 DFQATT and CDR2 SNEGSKA (reference sequence). Trimming pared 5 bases from V and 8 bases from J, leaving 28 bases between. CDR3 sequence: CSAVSASRLYRFDEQFF. In nucleotides, the CDR3 is TGCAGTGCTGTTTCGGCTAGCCGGCTCTATCGCTTTGATGAGCAGTTCTTC.

V is TRBV29-1 and J is TRBJ1-4; D remains unclear. The V end lost 2 bases, the J end lost 11 bases, and 9 bases lay between the germline ends. The CDR3 consists of 11 residues. Germline CDR1 SQVTM, CDR2 ANQGSEA. The CDR3 coding sequence is TGCAGCGTTGAATTGGGTCTCAAACTGTTTTTT. Translating gives CSVELGLKLFF.

About this clonotype itself: This could be a read error, since a much larger clone is one nucleotide away. The gene calls are TRBV19 and TRBJ1-1; D is ambiguous. Germline V gene sequence: CDR1 LNHDA, CDR2 SQIVND (reference sequence). Trimming shortened V by 6 bases and J by 0 bases, and 14 bases separated the two germline ends. CDR3 length: 15 residues. CDR3 DNA: TGTGCCAGTAGAACCGAGGGAAGACTGAACACTGAAGCTTTCTTT. The encoded protein is CASRTEGRLNTEAFF.

There are a few counts of this clonotype. The V gene is TRBV7-9, the J gene TRBJ2-5; the D gene is possibly TRBD2 (5 bases). Germline CDR1 is SEHNR and CDR2 is FQNEAQ (reference sequence). Trimming took off 1 base at V and 1 base at J, with 7 bases between the two ends. CDR3 length: 14 amino acids. In DNA form, the CDR3 reads TGTGCCAGCAGCTTAGAGCGGATCCAAGAGACCCAGTACTTC. It yields the protein CASSLERIQETQYF.

This clonotype was found a few times. CDR3 sequence: CASTDREYYNEQFF. The CDR3 region has the DNA TGTGCCAGCACGGACAGAGAATATTACAATGAGCAGTTCTTC. V and J are TRBV6-1 and TRBJ2-1; perhaps TRBD1 as D (6 bases). The ends were cut back, 7 bases at V and 4 bases at J, with 14 bases in the middle. The CDR3 sequence is 14 residues long. Per the germline V gene, CDR1 is MNHNS and CDR2 is SASEGT.

As concerns this clonotype: Its ends do not fully match the called genes, so a read error is possible. The chain couples TRBV12-3 or TRBV12-4 to TRBJ2-5; tentative D call: TRBD2 (6 bases). The CDR3 runs 16 residues. Here the CDR3 DNA reads TGTGCCAGCGGGAGGATTGGGGCAGACTACCAAGAGACCCCGTTCTTC. Translation: CASGRIGADYQETPFF.

This clonotype was detected a few times. The V call is TRBV19, the J call TRBJ2-5; 9 positions match TRBD1. From germline, CDR1 is LNHDA and CDR2 SQIVND (reference sequence). J gave up 2 bases and V 9 bases, and 4 bases lay outside the gene matches. The CDR3 loop spans 13 amino acids. This CDR3 reads CASIGQGQETQYF. CDR3 in DNA: TGTGCCAGCATAGGACAGGGGCAAGAGACCCAGTACTTC.

This clonotype has more than one count but fewer than ten. The gene calls are TRBV7-8 and TRBJ2-1; 14 bases map to TRBD2. Germline V CDR1 and CDR2: SGHVS, FQNEAQ. The V gene end was trimmed by 5 bases and the J gene end by 8 bases; junction bases not matched to a gene: 5. The CDR3 contains 15 residues. CDR3 bases: TGTGCCAGCAGCATGACTAGCGGGGGGGGAGATGAGCAGTTCTTC. Translated, it gives CASSMTSGGGDEQFF.

The genes are TRBV6-1 and TRBJ1-6, with D possibly matching TRBD1 (5 bases). The germline V and J ends were trimmed by 6 bases and 10 bases, with 16 bases remaining between them. The CDR3 runs 14 residues. Germline CDR1 MNHNS, CDR2 SASEGT. The CDR3 nucleotides read TGTGCCAGCAGCCCCTGGGACCACCCATCACCCCTCCACTTT. Translated: CASSPWDHPSPLHF.

As regards this clonotype: This may be a read error: a much more frequent sequence differs by one nucleotide. Because the CDR3 is missing its conserved closing phenylalanine or tryptophan, this is likely a read error. The CDR3 DNA reads TGTGCCAGCAGTGACCTCCTTAGAGATACGCAGTATTTA. This sequence encodes CASSDLLRDTQYL. The chain uses TRBV6-1 and TRBJ2-3; D remains unclear. The V gene's germline CDR1 is MNHNS and CDR2 SASEGT. The germline V and J ends were trimmed by 3 bases and 5 bases, with 9 bases remaining between them. The CDR3 is 13 residues long.

This clonotype appeared many times. The rearrangement uses TRBV7-6 and TRBJ2-7; the match to TRBD1 covers 7 bases. The CDR3 covers 15 residues. V was pared by 1 base and J by 7 bases, with 10 bases of the junction left unmatched. Germline CDR1 reads SGHVS; CDR2 reads FNYEAQ. CDR3 coding DNA: TGTGCCAGCAGCTTAGGGACAGGAGGAGGTAGAGAGCAGTACTTC. It is translated as CASSLGTGGGREQYF.

This clonotype was seen repeatedly, ten times or more. V usage is TRBV12-3 or TRBV12-4 and J usage is TRBJ2-1; 7 bases are a match to TRBD1. With 4 bases clipped from V and 8 bases from J, the junction kept 5 bases outside the gene matches. This CDR3 is built from 13 residues. The DNA of the CDR3 is TGTGCCAGCAGTTACGACAGGGACCATGAGCAGTTCTTC. This gives the protein CASSYDRDHEQFF.